The 28 T cell receptor beta chains below come from one sample, sequenced in a study of technical replicates of blood from a few donors. Libraries were prepared by immunoSEQ multiplex PCR; TCRdb keeps only in-frame clonotypes and omits some of them. Here the sample spans under 90,000 clones, just over 90% being singletons. The sequenced sample was T cells isolated from PBMCs. The receptors derive from a human donor in good health.

V is TRBV6-5 and J is TRBJ2-7, with 13 bases identical to TRBD2. Germline V gene sequence: CDR1 MNHEY, CDR2 SVGAGI. V lost 4 bases and J lost 2; bases outside the gene matches: 5. The CDR3 consists of 16 residues. The CDR3 nucleotides are TGTGCCAGCAGTTCGGGACTAGCGGGGATTACCTACGAGCAGTACTTC. It encodes CASSSGLAGITYEQYF.

For the CDR3, the DNA is TGTGCCAGCAGCTTGGGACAGTCGACCTACAATGAGCAGTTCTTC. Translating it yields CASSLGQSTYNEQFF. The chain employs TRBV2 and TRBJ2-1; TRBD1 matches at 7 bases. Germline CDR1 SNHLY, CDR2 FYNNEI. The CDR3 covers 15 residues. J lost 2 bases, V lost 6 bases, and 7 bases had no gene match.

The gene calls are TRBV11-2 and TRBJ2-3, with D perhaps matching TRBD2 (6 bases). This CDR3 has 15 residues. CDR1 SGHAT and CDR2 FQNNGV come from the germline V gene. V was clipped by 1 base and J by 4 bases, with 12 bases between them. In DNA, the CDR3 is TGTGCCAGCAGCTTAGCGCGGGGATCTGCAGATACGCAGTATTTT. It specifies CASSLARGSADTQYF.

This clone was observed a single time. This chain connects TRBV4-1 to TRBJ2-4; 7 bases are a match to TRBD1. The CDR3 contains 17 residues. V lost 0 bases and J lost 0; bases outside the gene matches: 5. Germline lookup yields CDR1 MGHRA and CDR2 YSYEKL. The CDR3 DNA sequence: TGCGCCAGCAGCCAAGAGACAGGGAACCTAGCCAAAAACATTCAGTACTTC. Amino acid sequence: CASSQETGNLAKNIQYF.

The V call is TRBV4-2, the J call TRBJ2-5; 7 positions match TRBD1. This CDR3 contains 15 residues. CDR1 and CDR2 (germline): LGHNA, YNFKEQ. The ends lost 4 bases at V and 2 bases at J; junction bases unmatched: 7. The chain's CDR3 is CASSPRAGGQETQYF. In DNA form, the CDR3 reads TGTGCCAGCAGCCCTCGCGCAGGGGGTCAAGAGACCCAGTACTTC.

The chain uses TRBV6-6 and TRBJ1-2, with 9 bases fitting TRBD1. The V gene's germline CDR1 is MNHNY and CDR2 SVGAGI (reference sequence). With V trimmed by 6 bases and J by 8 bases, 7 bases remained unmatched. The CDR3 length is 13 residues. The CDR3 is CASRRQGEGGYTF. CDR3 DNA: TGTGCCAGCAGAAGACAGGGGGAAGGGGGCTACACCTTC.

This sequence joins TRBV2 and TRBJ1-5; no clear D. The CDR3 length is 14 residues. V was clipped by 7 bases and J by 6 bases, with 16 bases between them. Germline assignment: CDR1 SNHLY and CDR2 FYNNEI. This CDR3 reads CASTPMLGVQPQHF. CDR3 nucleotide sequence: TGTGCCAGCACTCCCATGTTGGGAGTTCAGCCCCAGCATTTT.

This chain connects TRBV10-1 to TRBJ2-1; 13 nucleotides match TRBD2. The trim removed 5 bases at V and 2 bases at J, leaving 6 bases unmatched. The CDR3 contains 17 residues. Germline V gene lookup returns CDR1 WNHNN and CDR2 SYGVQD (reference sequence). The CDR3 loop is CASSWTSGSPTYNEQFF. The CDR3 DNA follows: TGCGCCAGCAGTTGGACTAGCGGGAGTCCCACCTACAATGAGCAGTTCTTC.

The rearrangement uses TRBV5-1 and TRBJ2-5; perhaps TRBD1 as D (5 bases). The CDR3 sequence is 13 residues long. Trimming stripped 0 bases from V and 3 bases from J, with 6 bases between. Germline V gene lookup returns CDR1 SGHRS and CDR2 YFSETQ. CDR3: CASSLVREETQYF. The CDR3 bases are TGCGCCAGCAGCTTGGTCAGGGAAGAGACCCAGTACTTC.

The chain uses TRBV11-2 and TRBJ2-2, with 12 nucleotides matching TRBD1. Germline values: CDR1 SGHAT, CDR2 FQNNGV. This CDR3 has 16 amino acids. The trim removed 3 bases at V and 5 bases at J, leaving 4 bases unmatched. DNA for the CDR3: TGTGCCAGCAGCTTGGGACAGGGGGCGCGGACCGGGGAGCTGTTTTTT. Its translation: CASSLGQGARTGELFF.

The V gene is TRBV9, the J gene TRBJ2-2; D uncertain. The CDR3 consists of 14 residues. V was trimmed by 4 bases and J by 1 base, leaving 8 bases between them. Germline V gene sequence: CDR1 SGDLS, CDR2 YYNGEE. CDR3 protein: CASSSDWNTGELFF. The CDR3 DNA sequence: TGTGCCAGCAGCTCAGACTGGAACACCGGGGAGCTGTTTTTT.

This clone was seen just once. The V and J genes are TRBV12-5 and TRBJ1-2; the D gene is possibly TRBD1 (6 bases). Between the trimmed V and J ends, which lost 3 bases and 4 bases, there was a span of 18 bases. The germline gives CDR1 LGHNT, CDR2 FRNRAP. The CDR3 spans 16 residues. The CDR3 loop reads CASGFLSPGQLYGYTF. The CDR3 DNA sequence: TGTGCTAGTGGTTTTTTAAGCCCCGGACAGCTCTATGGCTACACCTTC.

This chain joins TRBV2 and TRBJ2-7, with a possible D match to TRBD1 (6 bases). Trimming shortened V by 8 bases and J by 2 bases, and 16 bases separated the two germline ends. Per germline, CDR1 SNHLY and CDR2 FYNNEI. The CDR3 sequence is 14 residues long. This CDR3 reads CASSKPGEPYEQYF. In DNA form, the CDR3 reads TGTGCCAGCTCGAAGCCAGGGGAGCCCTACGAGCAGTACTTC.

The chain uses TRBV5-4 and TRBJ2-1; the D gene is possibly TRBD2 (6 bases). V lost 5 bases to trimming and J lost 4 bases, with 16 bases between them. The CDR3 covers 15 residues. Per germline, CDR1 SGHNT and CDR2 YYREEE (reference sequence). In nucleotides, the CDR3 is TGTGCCAGCAGTAAAACGGGGGATACTTACAATGAGCAGTTCTTC. It codes for CASSKTGDTYNEQFF.

The genes are TRBV6-1 and TRBJ1-5, with D hard to call. Between the trimmed V and J ends, which lost 0 bases and 0 bases, there was a span of 9 bases. CDR1 MNHNS and CDR2 SASEGT come from the germline V gene. This CDR3 region has 16 residues. The CDR3 DNA reads TGTGCCAGCAGTGAAGCGGCAGATTATAGCAATCAGCCCCAGCATTTT. Translating it yields CASSEAADYSNQPQHF.

J is TRBJ2-2 and V is TRBV28; TRBD2 aligns across 11 bases. Germline V CDR1 and CDR2: MDHEN, SYDVKM. The CDR3 runs 17 residues. V gave up 5 bases and J gave up 2 bases; unmatched junction bases: 7. Here the CDR3 DNA reads TGTGCCAGCAGTGCACTACTAGCGGGGGTAAACACCGGGGAGCTGTTTTTT. Amino acid sequence: CASSALLAGVNTGELFF.

The chain links TRBV29-1 to TRBJ2-7; no firm D call. Trimming stripped 0 bases from V and 2 bases from J, with 11 bases between. Germline CDR1 and CDR2: SQVTM and ANQGSEA. There are 14 residues in the CDR3. CDR3 sequence (DNA): TGCAGCGTTGAAGATTGGGCACCAGCCTACGAGCAGTACTTC. This gives the protein CSVEDWAPAYEQYF.

This clone was seen more than once but under ten times. The chain has TRBV7-8 and TRBJ1-1; tentatively, D is TRBD1 (6 bases). The CDR3 is made up of 11 amino acids. Germline V gene data show CDR1 as SGHVS and CDR2 as FQNEAQ. Trimming cost V 4 bases and J 7 bases, with 7 bases left between them. The CDR3 protein is CASSSGHEAFF. In DNA form, the CDR3 reads TGTGCCAGCAGCTCGGGACATGAAGCTTTCTTT. The variable domain in full, with the rest retrieved from reference TRBV7-8 and TRBJ1-1, is GAGVSQSPRYKVAKRGQDVALRCDPISGHVSLFWYQQALGQGPEFLTYFQNEAQLDKSGLPSDRFFAERPEGSVSTLKIQRTQQEDSAVYLCASSSGHEAFFGQGTRLTVV.

This chain uses TRBV6-5 with TRBJ1-5; TRBD1 agrees at 7 bases. The CDR3 length is 13 residues. Losses at the gene ends were 6 bases for V and 9 bases for J; bases not matched to a gene: 8. Per the germline V gene, CDR1 is MNHEY and CDR2 is SVGAGI. The CDR3 loop reads CASRKQGSWPQHF. Written as DNA, the CDR3 is TGTGCCAGCAGAAAACAGGGGAGTTGGCCCCAGCATTTT.

The chain employs TRBV23-1 and TRBJ2-7; 7 bases are a match to TRBD1. TRBV23-1 is an ORF for which the function is uncertain. After removal of 6 bases from V and 2 bases from J, the junction contained 10 bases not matched to a gene. The CDR3 contains 15 residues. CDR3: CASRPFRDRTYEQYF. The CDR3 region has the DNA TGCGCCAGCAGACCTTTCCGGGACAGAACCTACGAGCAGTACTTC.

The chain is built from TRBV15 and TRBJ2-1, with TRBD2 identical over 11 bases. This CDR3 spans 17 amino acids. Trimming took 3 bases from V and 5 from J; bases not matched to a gene: 9. CDR1 and CDR2 (germline): LNHNV, YYDKDF (reference sequence). The CDR3 DNA sequence: TGTGCCACCAGCAGTTCACCCGGGACTAGCGGAAACAATGAGCAGTTCTTC. Its protein is CATSSSPGTSGNNEQFF.

V usage is TRBV28 and J usage is TRBJ2-6; the match to TRBD1 covers 11 bases. CDR1 is MDHEN and CDR2 is SYDVKM in the germline V gene. V shed 4 bases and J 1 base; nucleotides not matched to a gene: 9. The CDR3 is made up of 19 amino acids. The CDR3 region is CASSWGTGGAPSGANVLTF. The DNA for the CDR3 is TGTGCCAGCAGTTGGGGGACAGGGGGAGCGCCATCTGGGGCCAACGTCCTGACTTTC.

V gene TRBV7-8 combines with J gene TRBJ1-5; D may be TRBD1 (5 bases). The ends were cut back, 4 bases at V and 0 bases at J, with 13 bases in the middle. The germline gives CDR1 SGHVS, CDR2 FQNEAQ. The CDR3 totals 16 residues. The CDR3 reads CASSSSGLYSNQPQHF. In DNA form, the CDR3 reads TGTGCCAGCAGCTCATCAGGGCTATATAGCAATCAGCCCCAGCATTTT.

The V and J genes are TRBV5-6 and TRBJ1-1; D gene unclear. This CDR3 has 14 residues. Trimming shortened V by 0 bases and J by 3 bases, and 9 bases separated the two germline ends. Per the germline V gene, CDR1 is SGHDT and CDR2 is YYEEEE. CDR3 residues: CASSLAGSYTEAFF. The CDR3 nucleotides are TGTGCCAGCAGCTTGGCGGGGAGTTACACTGAAGCTTTCTTT.

The gene calls are TRBV29-1 and TRBJ2-1; TRBD1 might be the D (6 bases). The germline V and J ends were trimmed by 7 bases and 3 bases, with 7 bases remaining between them. Germline V gene data show CDR1 as SQVTM and CDR2 as ANQGSEA. The CDR3 contains 11 residues. The CDR3 DNA follows: TGCAGCGAGGGGGTCTACAATGAGCAGTTCTTC. It is translated as CSEGVYNEQFF.

This sequence joins TRBV4-1 and TRBJ1-2; 10 bases fit TRBD1. This CDR3 comprises 14 residues. CDR1 and CDR2 (germline): MGHRA, YSYEKL. The V and J ends lost 4 bases and 8 bases, in that order; junction bases with no gene match: 7. The CDR3 DNA sequence: TGCGCCAGCAGCCGCCCCGGGACAGGGGTCGGCTACACCTTC. Protein product: CASSRPGTGVGYTF.

This rearrangement joins TRBV9 to TRBJ2-2, with 10 bases lining up with TRBD2. V dropped 4 bases and J dropped 7; count of bases not matched to a gene: 13. Per germline, CDR1 SGDLS and CDR2 YYNGEE. There are 17 residues in the CDR3. CDR3 nucleotides: TGTGCCAGCAGCCCCTCTCCACTAGCGGGGCTTAGCGGGGAGCTGTTTTTT. Protein sequence: CASSPSPLAGLSGELFF. Based on the CDR3 plus reference TRBV9 and TRBJ2-2, the full variable domain is DSGVTQTPKHLITATGQRVTLRCSPRSGDLSVYWYQQSLDQGLQFLIQYYNGEERAKGNILERFSAQQFPDLHSELNLSSLELGDSALYFCASSPSPLAGLSGELFFGEGSRLTVL.

The rearrangement uses TRBV5-1 and TRBJ2-2; 9 bases line up with TRBD2. The V gene end was trimmed by 2 bases and the J gene end by 5 bases; junction bases not matched to a gene: 10. CDR3 length: 17 amino acids. CDR1 is SGHRS and CDR2 is YFSETQ in the germline V gene. The CDR3 spells CASSFEGAGGYTGELFF. CDR3 nucleotides: TGCGCCAGCAGCTTTGAGGGAGCGGGAGGCTATACCGGGGAGCTGTTTTTT.